This T cell receptor (beta chain) was documented in a study of cytomegalovirus exposure and HLA in healthy donors. Findings and caveats of the study: In a later analysis, productive TCRs from donors in an Asian-associated ancestry cluster reportedly carried fewer N-insertions than the cohort mean. In an earlier analysis, about 87% or about 30%: the productive usage of most TCR beta V segments.

This clone appeared a few times. The target antigen is unknown. Primers for the PCR totalled 60 Vbeta and 13 Jbeta. The protocol was immunoSEQ multiplex PCR, while the TCRdb copy is restricted to in-frame clones and leaves out a portion. Seen here are over 200,000 clones, about 75% observed once, and the top ten hold 1.5% to 2%. Germline CDR1 reads LNHDA; CDR2 reads SQIVND (reference sequence). Trimming cost V 9 bases and J 6 bases, with 16 bases left between them. This CDR3 contains 13 residues. The chain links TRBV19 to TRBJ2-3; perhaps TRBD1 as D (6 bases). Source material: PBMCs. The sequence came from a woman in her 30s in good health and CMV-seronegative. In DNA form, the CDR3 reads TGTGCCAGGAACCAGGGGATCCCGGATACGCAGTATTTT. This encodes CARNQGIPDTQYF.